This entry features one T cell receptor (beta chain) sequence. This specimen comes from a study of T cell responses to AZD1222 COVID-19 vaccine. The CDR3 contains 15 residues. Trimming removed 3 bases at V and 2 bases at J, with 17 bases between. CDR1 DFQATT and CDR2 SNEGSKA come from the germline V gene (reference sequence). TCRdb's table, derived via immunoSEQ multiplex PCR, lists solely in-frame clones and lacks some. The data show over 130,000 clones, 75% to 95% seen once. The sample in question was peripheral blood, obtained 28 days after the second AZD1222 dose. This chain links TRBV20-1 with TRBJ2-7; no clear D gene. The TCR comes from an adult who received the AZD1222 COVID-19 vaccine. CDR3 nucleotide sequence: TGCAGTGCTAGTAGAAGGAGACTCGAACCCTACGAGCAGTACTTC. Its translation: CSASRRRLEPYEQYF.